The 14 T cell receptor beta chains reported below all come from one sample, sequenced in a study of technical replicates of blood from several donors. This table comes from immunoSEQ multiplex PCR, and its TCRdb copy is limited to in-frame clones, with some not included. Seen here are some 80,000 clones, approximately 96% observed once, and the top ten hold 0.18%. Sequencing was carried out using T cells isolated from PBMCs. The receptors were gathered from a human donor in good health.

The CDR3 bases are TGCAGCGTGAGACAGGGGGCGAGGACTGAAGCTTTCTTT. Translating gives CSVRQGARTEAFF. The chain is built from TRBV29-1 and TRBJ1-1, with 10 positions matching TRBD1. There are 13 residues in the CDR3. In germline, CDR1 is SQVTM, CDR2 ANQGSEA. Trimming at V came to 6 bases and at J to 5 bases, leaving 6 bases not matched to a gene.

The chain recombines TRBV28 with TRBJ1-1; D gene ambiguous. The CDR3 loop spans 14 amino acids. V lost 2 bases and J 4 bases, leaving 11 bases between the germline ends. From germline, CDR1 is MDHEN and CDR2 SYDVKM. The CDR3 loop is CASSLSWAGTEAFF. CDR3 nucleotides: TGTGCCAGCAGTTTAAGTTGGGCGGGCACTGAAGCTTTCTTT.

The chain recombines TRBV6-5 with TRBJ2-7; D remains ambiguous. Trimming pared 0 bases from V and 0 bases from J, leaving 3 bases between. CDR1 is MNHEY and CDR2 is SVGAGI in the germline V gene. This CDR3 is 13 amino acids long. The chain's CDR3 is CASSYSSSYEQYF. CDR3 nucleotide sequence: TGTGCCAGCAGTTACTCTAGCTCCTACGAGCAGTACTTC.

This clone is labeled as medium-sized. The chain links TRBV21-1 to TRBJ1-2. TRBV21-1 is termed a pseudogene. The CDR3 extends over 18 amino acids. The CDR3 loop is CASSPRWWRQGRDYGYTF. CDR3 sequence (DNA): TGTGCCAGCAGCCCCAGGTGGTGGCGGCAGGGGAGGGACTATGGCTACACCTTC.

V and J are TRBV5-1 and TRBJ2-7; 7 nucleotides match TRBD2. The V and J ends lost 0 bases and 1 base, in that order; junction bases with no gene match: 4. The CDR3 extends over 15 amino acids. Per the germline V gene, CDR1 is SGHRS and CDR2 is YFSETQ. For the CDR3, the DNA is TGCGCCAGCAGCTTGGCTAGCGGACCATCCTACGAGCAGTACTTC. It specifies CASSLASGPSYEQYF. The variable domain in full, completed from reference TRBV5-1 and TRBJ2-7, reads KAGVTQTPRYLIKTRGQQVTLSCSPISGHRSVSWYQQTPGQGLQFLFEYFSETQRNKGNFPGRFSGRQFSNSRSEMNVSTLELGDSALYLCASSLASGPSYEQYFGPGTRLTVT.

The chain recombines TRBV5-1 with TRBJ2-7; 11 nucleotides line up with TRBD1. Losses at the gene ends were 4 bases for V and 7 bases for J; bases not matched to a gene: 13. The CDR3 runs to 16 residues. Germline V lookup: CDR1 SGHRS, CDR2 YFSETQ. This CDR3 reads CASSGFLGQGVGEQYF. CDR3 DNA sequence: TGCGCCAGCAGCGGATTTCTGGGACAGGGGGTTGGGGAGCAGTACTTC.

This clone has more than one count but fewer than ten. The chain combines TRBV19 with TRBJ1-1; TRBD1 aligns across 7 bases. This CDR3 comprises 14 residues. The V gene's germline CDR1 is LNHDA and CDR2 SQIVND (reference sequence). The junction had 10 bases not matched to a gene; V was cut back by 7 bases and J by 5 bases. The CDR3 DNA reads as TGTGCCAGTAAAATGCAGGGGGTGAGAACTGAAGCTTTCTTT. This translates into CASKMQGVRTEAFF.

V usage is TRBV5-4 and J usage is TRBJ2-3; D may be TRBD2 (6 bases). The germline V and J ends were trimmed by 4 bases and 3 bases, with 9 bases remaining between them. This CDR3 comprises 13 residues. CDR1 and CDR2 from the germline V gene are SGHNT and YYREEE (reference sequence). The CDR3 region is CASSERGTDTQYF. CDR3 DNA: TGTGCCAGCAGCGAACGGGGGACAGATACGCAGTATTTT.

The chain carries TRBV2 and TRBJ2-5, with TRBD2 identical over 11 bases. Germline CDR1 and CDR2: SNHLY and FYNNEI. With 9 bases clipped from V and 1 base from J, the junction kept 19 bases outside the gene matches. The CDR3 totals 19 residues. The DNA of the CDR3 is TGTGCCAGAACACAGAATCGTAGCGGGGGGGCCAAGTCCCAAGAGACCCAGTACTTC. It codes for CARTQNRSGGAKSQETQYF.

V and J are TRBV4-1 and TRBJ1-1; D perhaps matches TRBD1 (6 bases). V shed 3 bases and J shed 0 bases, with 14 bases lying between them. The CDR3 sequence is 16 residues long. CDR1 is MGHRA and CDR2 is YSYEKL in the germline V gene. The CDR3: CASSQATGSMNTEAFF. The CDR3 bases are TGCGCCAGCAGCCAGGCCACAGGGTCGATGAACACTGAAGCTTTCTTT.

This clone was picked up a small number of times. The rearrangement links TRBV7-9 to TRBJ1-1; D might be TRBD1 (5 bases). Germline values: CDR1 SEHNR, CDR2 FQNEAQ (reference sequence). The V end was cut by 5 bases, the J end by 4 bases, with 14 bases between. The CDR3 runs 14 residues. The CDR3 bases are TGTGCCAGCAGCAACCATGGCGGGGGCACTGAAGCTTTCTTT. It yields the protein CASSNHGGGTEAFF.

This sequence joins TRBV7-3 and TRBJ2-5; no clear D gene. Germline CDR1 and CDR2: SGHTA and FQGTGA. Trimming took 1 base from V and 4 from J, leaving 7 bases between them. The length of the CDR3 is 13 residues. The CDR3 sequence is CASSLSSRETQYF. The CDR3 coding sequence is TGTGCCAGCAGCTTAAGCTCGCGAGAGACCCAGTACTTC.

The CDR3 DNA follows: TGCGCCAGCAGCCAAGAGGAAAGGGGCTATGGCTACACCTTC. Its translation: CASSQEERGYGYTF. The chain employs TRBV4-1 and TRBJ1-2; D is possibly TRBD1 (5 bases). CDR1 and CDR2 (germline): MGHRA, YSYEKL. This CDR3 region has 14 residues. V lost 0 bases and J lost 4, with 9 bases in between.

This chain connects TRBV28 to TRBJ1-5, with 8 bases fitting TRBD1. CDR1 is MDHEN, CDR2 SYDVKM, per germline. The length of the CDR3 is 15 residues. V trimming: 2 bases; J trimming: 2 bases; junction bases outside the gene matches: 2. In nucleotides, the CDR3 is TGTGCCAGCAGTTTAGGGGGACAGGGCAATCAGCCCCAGCATTTT. It encodes CASSLGGQGNQPQHF.